This entry concerns a single TCR beta chain. The V gene lost 0 bases and the J gene lost 6 bases, with 8 bases spanning the gap. The CDR3 totals 13 residues. CDR1 and CDR2 (germline): SGHKS, YYEKEE (reference sequence). Original handling: Nucleated cell number was recorded as an estimate derived from reference gene primer amplification. Sequencing was performed with immunoSEQ multiplex PCR; in TCRdb, only in-frame clones are kept and a portion is missing. The DNA gave D and trimming, while V, J and clone size come from that table. The sample has over 250,000 clones, roughly 85% seen once. The sample comes from a study of blood T cell repertoires in COVID-19. In the study overall: Both acute and convalescent COVID-19 samples were obtained from the United States, Italy and Spain. T cells, B-cell-depleted T cells, or PBMCs supplied cDNA or gDNA.

This TCR was recovered from a man between 50 and 59 years old with active or convalescent COVID-19. This chain uses TRBV5-5 with TRBJ2-3; D unresolved. The sequencing input was peripheral blood. The CDR3 nucleotides read TGTGCCAGCAGCTTGGAGCGCCGTGATACGCAGTATTTT. Translation: CASSLERRDTQYF.